These T cell receptor beta chains were read from a single sample in a study of cytomegalovirus exposure and HLA in healthy donors. The assay was immunoSEQ multiplex PCR, and TCRdb's table has in-frame clones only and misses some. The data contain 100,000 to 150,000 clones, more than 75% of them seen just once; the ten biggest clones take up roughly 2%. What was sequenced was PBMCs. The receptors here all came from a woman aged 25 to 39 in good health and CMV-seronegative. The CDR3 runs from the conserved cysteine through the conserved F or W. Each record gives: V gene, J gene, D gene, CDR3 DNA, CDR3 protein. A D gene is named only where the DNA matches it firmly.

>TRBV29-1|TRBJ1-4|.
TGCAGCGTTGAGGCGGAGAATGAAAAACTGTTTTTT
CSVEAENEKLFF
>TRBV5-1|TRBJ1-4|.
TGCGCCAGCAGCTCCAGGGAGGGTGAAAAACTGTTTTTT
CASSSREGEKLFF
>TRBV2|TRBJ2-7|TRBD1
TGTGCCAGCAGCCCTCGGGGACAGGGGGCTCGGGAGCAGTACTTC
CASSPRGQGAREQYF
>TRBV5-4|TRBJ1-4|.
TGTGCCAGCAGCTTGGTGCCTACCCGGAATGAAAAACTGTTTTTT
CASSLVPTRNEKLFF
>TRBV5-1|TRBJ2-3|.
TGCGCCAGCAGCTTGGGCGGGACTAGCACAGATACGCAGTATTTT
CASSLGGTSTDTQYF
>TRBV5-1|TRBJ2-7|.
TGCGCCAGCAGCTTGGGCGGAAACTCCTACGAGCAGTACTTC
CASSLGGNSYEQYF
>TRBV18|TRBJ2-5|.
TGTGCCAGCTCACCCCGACAGGTGGAAGAGACCCAGTACTTC
CASSPRQVEETQYF
>TRBV7-2|TRBJ2-1|TRBD2
TGTGCCAGCAGCCCCACAGCGGGGGCGGGGTACAATGAGCAGTTCTTC
CASSPTAGAGYNEQFF
>TRBV7-9|TRBJ1-1|TRBD1
TGTGCCAGCACCCAGGGACAGGTTTACACTGAAGCTTTCTTT
CASTQGQVYTEAFF
>TRBV10-3|TRBJ2-2|.
TGTGCCACACGATCGTTCCGGGACTTCGGACACGGGGAGCTGTTTTTT
CATRSFRDFGHGELFF
>TRBV30|TRBJ2-3|TRBD2
TGTGCCTGGAGTGCCCGGGGACTAGCAAAATCAGATACGCAGTATTTT
CAWSARGLAKSDTQYF
>TRBV30|TRBJ1-2|.
TGTGCCTGGAGCCCCGGGTTGGGTGGCTACACCTTC
CAWSPGLGGYTF